The following is a T cell receptor (beta chain) sequence with its context. Its antigen is still unknown. The data derive from a study of cytomegalovirus exposure and HLA in healthy donors. Findings of the study overall: In a later analysis, a missense DCLRE1C variant was linked to TCR beta V- and J-gene trimming.

PCR primers comprised 60 Vbeta and 13 Jbeta primers. Libraries were prepared by immunoSEQ multiplex PCR; TCRdb keeps only in-frame clonotypes and omits some of them. In all, the sample yields 170,000 or so clones. Germline V gives CDR1 SGHRS, CDR2 YFSETQ. V was pared by 0 bases and J by 3 bases, with 9 bases between. The CDR3 totals 14 residues. V usage is TRBV5-1 and J usage is TRBJ1-2; D remains unclear. The TCR was taken from a man aged 30 to 39 in good health and CMV-seronegative. Sample: PBMCs. The CDR3 spells CASSLVPSYYGYTF. As DNA, the CDR3 is TGCGCCAGCAGCTTGGTGCCCAGTTACTATGGCTACACCTTC.